This is a list of T cell receptor beta chains from one sample in a study of cytomegalovirus exposure and HLA in healthy donors. Repertoires were generated with immunoSEQ multiplex PCR, while TCRdb's copy carries only in-frame clones and drops some. The sample consists of 120,000 to 150,000 clones, around 77% of them appearing once. Sequenced material: PBMCs. These receptors were obtained from a woman aged 40 to 55 in good health and CMV-seropositive. The CDR3 runs from the conserved cysteine through the conserved F or W. A D gene is named only where the DNA matches it firmly. Size tells how often a clone was seen (once, few, many) or the class of an expanded clone, and some rows leave it out.

J	D	V	size	CDR3	DNA
TRBJ2-3	TRBD2	TRBV29-1	once	CSVGLGSGATDTQYF	TGCAGCGTCGGATTGGGTAGCGGGGCCACAGATACGCAGTATTTT
TRBJ1-2	TRBD1	TRBV5-4	.	CASSIQGANYGYTF	TGTGCCAGCAGCATTCAGGGGGCGAACTATGGCTACACCTTC
TRBJ1-2	.	TRBV30	.	CAWSEDRTGYTF	TGTGCCTGGAGTGAGGACAGAACGGGCTACACCTTC
TRBJ2-7	.	TRBV11-2	.	CASSLGRGGYEQYF	TGTGCCAGCAGCTTAGGGAGGGGCGGCTACGAGCAGTACTTC
TRBJ1-5	TRBD1	TRBV18	.	CASSSGQKNQPQHF	TGTGCCAGCTCATCGGGACAGAAAAATCAGCCCCAGCATTTT
TRBJ1-2	.	TRBV4-1	.	CASSQEKLTVYGYTF	TGCGCCAGCAGCCAAGAGAAGTTGACTGTCTATGGCTACACCTTC
TRBJ1-2	.	TRBV6-6	few	CASSNPDGEGGYTF	TGTGCCAGCAGCAACCCGGACGGGGAAGGAGGCTACACCTTC
TRBJ2-5	TRBD2	TRBV2	.	CASSGRLANKETQYF	TGTGCCAGCAGTGGGCGACTAGCCAACAAAGAGACCCAGTACTTC
TRBJ2-5	TRBD2	TRBV2	.	CASRQLAGGRETQYF	TGTGCCAGCAGACAACTAGCGGGGGGGCGCGAGACCCAGTACTTC
TRBJ2-7	.	TRBV9	once	CASSVVAYSYEQYF	TGTGCCAGCAGCGTAGTCGCCTACTCCTACGAGCAGTACTTC
TRBJ2-1	.	TRBV10-3	.	CAVGVQSSYNEQFF	TGTGCCGTCGGGGTTCAGAGCTCCTACAATGAGCAGTTCTTC
TRBJ2-7	TRBD1	TRBV9	few	CANQRSIHRGPLIYYEQYF	TGTGCCAATCAGCGATCCATACACAGGGGACCTCTCATTTACTACGAGCAGTACTTC
TRBJ1-1	.	TRBV6-5	.	CASRSRGTEAFF	TGTGCCAGCCGATCCAGGGGTACTGAAGCTTTCTTT
TRBJ2-3	.	TRBV6-4	.	CASSDRGGQGDSTDTQYF	TGTGCCAGCAGTGATAGAGGGGGGCAGGGGGATAGCACAGATACGCAGTATTTT
TRBJ1-2	TRBD1	TRBV5-1	.	CASSSQDRGLSGYTF	TGCGCCAGCAGCTCGCAGGACAGGGGTCTCTCTGGCTACACCTTC
TRBJ2-5	.	TRBV18	.	CASSPNQGGQETQYF	TGTGCCAGCTCACCGAATCAGGGTGGCCAAGAGACCCAGTACTTC
TRBJ2-5	.	TRBV28	.	CASSSEQQETQYF	TGTGCCAGCAGTTCCGAACAGCAGGAGACCCAGTACTTC
TRBJ2-1	.	TRBV11-2	.	CASSFVGELSYNEQFF	TGTGCCAGCAGCTTCGTCGGAGAACTCTCCTACAATGAGCAGTTCTTC
TRBJ1-4	.	TRBV18	.	CASSPRDTDEKLFF	TGTGCCAGCTCACCAAGGGACACTGATGAAAAACTGTTTTTT
TRBJ1-1	.	TRBV7-2	.	CASSSQGGAPEAFF	TGTGCCAGCAGCTCCCAGGGCGGGGCGCCTGAAGCTTTCTTT
TRBJ1-2	TRBD1	TRBV6-6	few	CASSLTGDYGYTF	TGTGCCAGCAGTTTGACAGGGGACTATGGCTACACCTTC
TRBJ1-4	.	TRBV7-2	.	CASSFRGGSEKLFF	TGTGCCAGCAGCTTTAGGGGGGGCTCTGAAAAACTGTTTTTT
TRBJ2-7	.	TRBV7-2	.	CASSLPLSSYEQYF	TGTGCCAGCAGCTTACCATTGAGCTCCTACGAGCAGTACTTC
TRBJ1-1	TRBD1	TRBV5-5	.	CASSWGTGMNTEAFF	TGTGCCAGCAGCTGGGGGACAGGGATGAACACTGAAGCTTTCTTT
TRBJ1-5	TRBD1	TRBV28	.	CASRTGWYQPQHF	TGTGCCAGCAGGACAGGGTGGTACCAGCCCCAGCATTTT
TRBJ2-5	TRBD2	TRBV6-5	.	CASRLGLGGTQYF	TGTGCCAGCAGATTGGGACTAGGGGGGACCCAGTACTTC
TRBJ1-2	TRBD1	TRBV5-1	.	CASSGGTGMYGYTF	TGCGCCAGCAGCGGTGGGACAGGGATGTATGGCTACACCTTC
TRBJ2-5	TRBD2	TRBV5-1	.	CASSFPAGGGETQYF	TGCGCCAGCAGCTTCCCAGCGGGGGGAGGGGAGACCCAGTACTTC
TRBJ1-1	.	TRBV5-6	.	CASRDINTFDTEAFF	TGTGCCAGCAGGGACATCAACACTTTCGACACTGAAGCTTTCTTT
TRBJ2-1	TRBD2	TRBV7-2	once	CASIKSSGGAKGEQFF	TGTGCCAGCATCAAATCTAGCGGGGGGGCCAAGGGTGAGCAGTTCTTC
TRBJ2-1	.	TRBV30	.	CAWSVTGMEQFF	TGTGCCTGGAGTGTAACGGGGATGGAGCAGTTCTTC
TRBJ1-1	TRBD1	TRBV11-2	.	CASSPDRVQAWGDGAFF	TGTGCCAGCAGCCCCGACAGGGTCCAGGCTTGGGGTGATGGAGCTTTCTTT
TRBJ2-1	.	TRBV9	.	CASSVGTYNEQFF	TGTGCCAGCAGCGTCGGGACCTACAATGAGCAGTTCTTC
TRBJ2-7	TRBD1	TRBV27	.	CASTPAGTGPYEQYF	TGTGCCAGCACCCCCGCAGGGACAGGGCCCTACGAGCAGTACTTC
TRBJ1-1	.	TRBV7-2	.	CASSTRVNTEAFF	TGTGCCAGCAGCACACGGGTAAACACTGAAGCTTTCTTT
TRBJ2-1	TRBD2	TRBV5-1	.	CASSLSASGGLSSYNEQFF	TGCGCCAGCAGCTTGTCCGCTAGCGGGGGCCTTAGCTCCTACAATGAGCAGTTCTTC
TRBJ2-1	.	TRBV19	.	CASSIGSSGYEQFF	TGTGCCAGTAGTATAGGGAGCTCAGGGTATGAGCAGTTCTTC
TRBJ1-1	TRBD1	TRBV9	.	CASSLLPGQGPLGPRGTEAFF	TGTGCCAGCAGCTTACTACCGGGACAGGGACCCCTAGGCCCACGCGGCACTGAAGCTTTCTTT
TRBJ2-5	.	TRBV5-1	.	CASSSASGLPQETQYF	TGCGCCAGCAGCTCCGCGTCTGGACTACCACAAGAGACCCAGTACTTC
TRBJ2-6	TRBD1	TRBV5-6	.	CASSFFDRASGANVLTF	TGTGCCAGCAGCTTCTTCGACAGGGCCTCTGGGGCCAACGTCCTGACTTTC
TRBJ2-2	TRBD2	TRBV30	.	CAWRGSDTGELFF	TGTGCCTGGCGCGGGAGTGACACCGGGGAGCTGTTTTTT
TRBJ2-1	TRBD2	TRBV6-5	.	CASSYSNRGGQFF	TGTGCCAGCAGTTACTCGAATCGGGGGGGGCAGTTCTTC
TRBJ2-7	.	TRBV5-4	few	CASSFGGAPGSYEQYF	TGTGCCAGCAGCTTTGGAGGGGCCCCGGGGTCCTACGAGCAGTACTTC
TRBJ1-4	.	TRBV27	once	CASSLSRAANEKLFF	TGTGCCAGCAGTTTATCGAGGGCCGCTAATGAAAAACTGTTTTTT
TRBJ2-2	.	TRBV7-3	.	CASSLRAGKNTGELFF	TGTGCCAGCAGCTTAAGGGCGGGAAAGAACACCGGGGAGCTGTTTTTT
TRBJ2-7	TRBD1	TRBV6-1	.	CATSKGAEQYF	TGTGCCACCTCGAAGGGGGCCGAGCAGTACTTC
TRBJ2-2	.	TRBV4-1	.	CASSRDTRIYTGELFF	TGCGCCAGCAGCCGCGACACTAGGATTTATACCGGGGAGCTGTTTTTT
TRBJ2-5	TRBD1	TRBV2	.	CASRVGSQGAQYF	TGTGCCAGCAGGGTAGGCTCGCAGGGGGCCCAGTACTTC
TRBJ1-2	.	TRBV19	.	CASSRDRPANYGYTF	TGTGCCAGTAGCCGAGACAGGCCCGCTAACTATGGCTACACCTTC
TRBJ2-2	TRBD1	TRBV7-2	.	CASSLYWIGQGSNTGELFF	TGTGCCAGCAGCTTATATTGGATAGGACAGGGGTCGAACACCGGGGAGCTGTTTTTT